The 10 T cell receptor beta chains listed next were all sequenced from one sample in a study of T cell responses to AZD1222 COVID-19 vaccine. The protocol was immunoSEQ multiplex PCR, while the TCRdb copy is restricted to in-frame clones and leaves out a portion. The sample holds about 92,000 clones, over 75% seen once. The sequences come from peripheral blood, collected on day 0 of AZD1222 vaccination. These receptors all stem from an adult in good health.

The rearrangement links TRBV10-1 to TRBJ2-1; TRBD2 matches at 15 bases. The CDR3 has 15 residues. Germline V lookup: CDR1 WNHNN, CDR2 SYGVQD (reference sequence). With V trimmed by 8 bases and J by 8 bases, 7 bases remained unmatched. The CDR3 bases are TGCGCCAGCGGGACTAGCGGGAGGTCGGTTTATGAGCAGTTCTTC. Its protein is CASGTSGRSVYEQFF.

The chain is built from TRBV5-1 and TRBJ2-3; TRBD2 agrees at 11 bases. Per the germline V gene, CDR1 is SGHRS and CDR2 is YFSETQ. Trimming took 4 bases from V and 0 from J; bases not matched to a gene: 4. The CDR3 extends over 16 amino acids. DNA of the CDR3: TGCGCCAGCAGCCAGGGACTAGCGGCTAGCACAGATACGCAGTATTTT. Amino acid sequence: CASSQGLAASTDTQYF.

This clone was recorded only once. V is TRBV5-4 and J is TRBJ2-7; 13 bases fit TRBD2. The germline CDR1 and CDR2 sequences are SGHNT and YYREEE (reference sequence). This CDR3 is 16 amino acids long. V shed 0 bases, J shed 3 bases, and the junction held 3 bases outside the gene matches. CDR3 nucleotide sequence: TGTGCCAGCAGCTTGGGGAGGACTAGCGGGAGCTACGAGCAGTACTTC. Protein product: CASSLGRTSGSYEQYF.

The CDR3 sequence: CASSPRTGYYEQYF. As DNA, the CDR3 is TGTGCCAGCTCACCACGCACAGGGTACTACGAGCAGTACTTC. This chain links TRBV18 with TRBJ2-7; a weak D match, TRBD1 (6 bases). Trimming stripped 1 base from V and 3 bases from J, with 10 bases between. Germline CDR1 reads KGHSH; CDR2 reads LQKENI. This CDR3 contains 14 residues.

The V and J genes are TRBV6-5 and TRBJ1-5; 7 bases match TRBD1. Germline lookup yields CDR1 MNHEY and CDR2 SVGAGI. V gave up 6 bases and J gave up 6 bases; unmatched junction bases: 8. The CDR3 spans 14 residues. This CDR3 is CASSLRQGGQPQHF. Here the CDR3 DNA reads TGTGCCAGCAGCCTCCGACAGGGAGGTCAGCCCCAGCATTTT.

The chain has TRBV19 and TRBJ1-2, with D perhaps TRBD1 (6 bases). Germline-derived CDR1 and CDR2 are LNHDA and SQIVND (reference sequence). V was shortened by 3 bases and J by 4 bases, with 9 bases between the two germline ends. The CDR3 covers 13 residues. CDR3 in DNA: TGTGCCAGTAGTATTGAAGGGGGCTATGGCTACACCTTC. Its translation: CASSIEGGYGYTF.

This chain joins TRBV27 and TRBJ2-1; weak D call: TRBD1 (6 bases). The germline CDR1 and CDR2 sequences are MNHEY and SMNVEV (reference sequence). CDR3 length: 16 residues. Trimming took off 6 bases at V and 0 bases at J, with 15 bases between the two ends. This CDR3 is CASSQGRVISYNEQFF. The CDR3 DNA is TGTGCCAGCAGCCAGGGGAGAGTAATCTCCTACAATGAGCAGTTCTTC.

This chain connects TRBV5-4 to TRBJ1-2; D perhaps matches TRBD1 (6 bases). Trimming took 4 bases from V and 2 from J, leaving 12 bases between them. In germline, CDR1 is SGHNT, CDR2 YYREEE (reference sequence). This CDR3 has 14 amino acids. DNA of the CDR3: TGTGCCAGCAGCCCCTGGACAGAAAACTATGGCTACACCTTC. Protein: CASSPWTENYGYTF.

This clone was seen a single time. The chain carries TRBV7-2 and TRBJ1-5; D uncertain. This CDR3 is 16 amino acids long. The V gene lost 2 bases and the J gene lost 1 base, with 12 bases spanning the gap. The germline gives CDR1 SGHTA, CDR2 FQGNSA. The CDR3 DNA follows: TGTGCCAGCAGCTTATTGGCGCGGGGAAGCAATCAGCCCCAGCATTTT. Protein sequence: CASSLLARGSNQPQHF.

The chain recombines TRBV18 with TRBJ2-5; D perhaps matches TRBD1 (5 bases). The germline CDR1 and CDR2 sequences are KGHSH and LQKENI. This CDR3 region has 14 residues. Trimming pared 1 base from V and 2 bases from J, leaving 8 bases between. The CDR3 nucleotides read TGTGCCAGCTCACCACAGGGGCTTCAAGAGACCCAGTACTTC. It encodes CASSPQGLQETQYF.